This note documents a single TCR beta chain sequence. Its target is not known. The sample belongs to a study of cytomegalovirus exposure and HLA in healthy donors. Looking at the study overall: The approximately 120 validation repertoires were reported in a later analysis to have been generated on the same platform as the roughly 680 first-cohort repertoires.

The study's findings and limits: Overall, about 160 TCR beta chains were annotated as cytomegalovirus-associated. In vitro experiments confirmed that a few CMV-associated chains were specific for CMV antigens.

A roughly 120-subject validation cohort, separate from the approximately 670-subject first cohort, supplied the donors. TCRdb's copy holds only in-frame clones and misses some; the assay was immunoSEQ multiplex PCR. The sample holds about 360,000 clones, 75% to 90% seen once. The receptor comes from a woman under 30 in good health and CMV-seronegative. Sequences were obtained from PBMCs.

As DNA, the CDR3 is TGCAGCGTTGATGGCAGGGTCGCCTACAATGAGCAGTTCTTC. Protein product: CSVDGRVAYNEQFF. This chain connects TRBV29-1 to TRBJ2-1; weak D call: TRBD1 (5 bases). V lost 3 bases to trimming and J lost 2 bases, with 11 bases between them. Germline V lookup: CDR1 SQVTM, CDR2 ANQGSEA. The CDR3 extends over 14 amino acids.